The TCR beta chain described here comes from a study of T cell responses to AZD1222 COVID-19 vaccine. Study-wide points: Clonal diversity may have been underestimated in mostly white British donors.

With regard to this clone: As yet, its antigen is unknown.

Germline V lookup: CDR1 MDHEN, CDR2 SYDVKM. The V gene end was trimmed by 3 bases and the J gene end by 5 bases; junction bases not matched to a gene: 12. This CDR3 contains 17 residues. Profiling relied on immunoSEQ multiplex PCR, and the TCRdb table lists in-frame clones only, not all of them. The sample includes over 110,000 clones, around nine tenths of them seen just once. The material was peripheral blood, obtained 28 days after the second AZD1222 dose. The receptor was isolated from an adult who received the AZD1222 COVID-19 vaccine. The V and J genes are TRBV28 and TRBJ2-2, with 7 bases lining up with TRBD1. CDR3 loop: CASSFSPGQLLTGELFF. CDR3 DNA sequence: TGTGCCAGCAGTTTTAGTCCGGGACAGCTTTTAACCGGGGAGCTGTTTTTT.